The source of this TCR beta chain is a study of cytomegalovirus exposure and HLA in healthy donors. Study-wide results and limits: High sensitivity and specificity were reportedly achieved when the classifier diagnosed cytomegalovirus status. Roughly 170 TCR beta chains were listed as cytomegalovirus-associated. The authors confirmed in vitro that a few CMV-associated chains were specific for CMV antigens.

As for this clone: Its specificity is not known.

This CDR3 spans 17 amino acids. Trimming left V 8 bases short and J 14 bases short, with 34 bases between. Clones were sequenced by immunoSEQ multiplex PCR, and TCRdb holds only the in-frame ones, with some missing. The sample contains over 85,000 clones, roughly 95% of which appear only once. The clonotype comes from a woman aged 18-29 years in good health and CMV-seronegative. The V call is TRBV23-1, the J call TRBJ2-1, with D tentatively TRBD2 (5 bases). TRBV23-1 counts as an open reading frame of uncertain function. The sample taken for sequencing was PBMCs. The CDR3 protein is CASPTDSFEISKLVKFF. DNA of the CDR3: TGCGCCAGCCCAACAGACTCGTTCGAAATCTCGAAACTAGTGAAGTTCTTC.